This T cell receptor beta chain came from a study of cytomegalovirus exposure and HLA in healthy donors. General observations from the study: Whilst most TCR sequences proved rare, a subset of public TCRs occurred across many donors.

A note on this clone: Its specificity is unknown.

Only in-frame clones appear in the TCRdb table, and some are missing; sequencing was by immunoSEQ multiplex PCR. The data show about 130,000 clones, with approximately 91% seen just once and 1.4% held by the top ten. The TCR comes from a man under 40 in good health and CMV-seronegative. The specimen was PBMCs.

In DNA, the CDR3 is TGCGCCAGCAGCTTGGGGGAACTGGAAGGGCTAGCGGGAGGACTTGGCAATGAGCAGTTCTTC. Residues: CASSLGELEGLAGGLGNEQFF. This chain joins TRBV5-1 and TRBJ2-1; 11 nucleotides match TRBD2. The V gene's germline CDR1 is SGHRS and CDR2 YFSETQ. The CDR3 loop spans 21 amino acids. Germline trimming cut 0 bases from V and 6 bases from J; bases unmatched to any gene: 20.